Described below is a single TCR beta chain sequence and its context. Profiling relied on immunoSEQ multiplex PCR, and the TCRdb table lists in-frame clones only, not all of them. Counted here are 84,000 or so clones, about 95% occurring once; the ten biggest clones make up 0.2% to 0.3%. The data are from a study of technical replicates of blood from a handful of donors. The trim removed 2 bases at V and 3 bases at J, leaving 6 bases unmatched. Germline CDR1 is SQVTM and CDR2 is ANQGSEA. CDR3 length: 16 amino acids. This sequence was found in a human donor in good health. Sequencing input: T cells isolated from PBMCs. This sequence joins TRBV29-1 and TRBJ2-1, with 11 bases lining up with TRBD2. CDR3 in DNA: TGCAGCGTTGAATTTACTAGCGGGAGCCTCTACAATGAGCAGTTCTTC. Translating it yields CSVEFTSGSLYNEQFF.